The TCR beta chain described here comes from a study of cytomegalovirus exposure and HLA in healthy donors. The PCR made use of 60 Vbeta and 13 Jbeta primers. Here immunoSEQ multiplex PCR was the method, and the copy in TCRdb shows in-frame clones only, minus some. The sample has about 150,000 clones; roughly three quarters are singletons. At the time of sampling, donors were nominally healthy, though unrecorded immune exposures were likely. In the case of this clone: Its antigen is still unknown.

The V gene end was trimmed by 5 bases and the J gene end by 1 base; junction bases not matched to a gene: 5. The CDR3 is made up of 15 amino acids. Germline V CDR1 and CDR2: SGHNT, YENEEA. Study results and caveats: TCR beta V segments were, for the most part, productive about 87% or about 30% of the time in an earlier analysis.

The sample taken for sequencing was PBMCs. This chain uses TRBV11-3 with TRBJ1-1; 9 positions match TRBD1. The receptor was derived from a man aged 30 to 39 in good health and CMV-seropositive. This CDR3 is CASSPRTGANTEAFF. The CDR3 DNA follows: TGTGCCAGCAGCCCGCGGACAGGGGCGAACACTGAAGCTTTCTTT.